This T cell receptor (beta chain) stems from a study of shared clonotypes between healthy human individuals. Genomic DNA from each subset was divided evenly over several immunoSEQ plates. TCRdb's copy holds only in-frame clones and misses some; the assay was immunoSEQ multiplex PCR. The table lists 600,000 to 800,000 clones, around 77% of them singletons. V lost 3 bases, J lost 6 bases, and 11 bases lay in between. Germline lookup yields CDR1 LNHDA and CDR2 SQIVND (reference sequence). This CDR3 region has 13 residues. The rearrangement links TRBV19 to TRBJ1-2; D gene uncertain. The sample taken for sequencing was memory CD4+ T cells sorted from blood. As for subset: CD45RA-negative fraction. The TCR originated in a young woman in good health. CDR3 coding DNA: TGTGCCAGTAGTATTCTAGAATCAGATGGCTACACCTTC. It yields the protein CASSILESDGYTF.